The rows below give T cell receptor beta chains drawn from one sample of a study of blood T cell repertoires in COVID-19. Assay used: immunoSEQ multiplex PCR; TCRdb lists only in-frame clones, some missing. The table includes around 41,000 clones, approximately 86% detected once. The material sequenced was peripheral blood. The source is a woman over 75 with active COVID-19. CDR3s include the opening cysteine and the closing phenylalanine or tryptophan. D genes are given only for firm matches. The size field is filled for only some rows; it gives once, few, many or a size class.

d_call: NA
v_call: TRBV6-5
cdr3_length: 12
clone_size: NA
j_call: TRBJ2-7
cdr3_nt: TGTGCCAGCAGTTCCCAGGGGTACGAGCAGTACTTC
cdr3_aa: CASSSQGYEQYF

d_call: TRBD1
v_call: TRBV7-2
cdr3_length: 16
clone_size: NA
j_call: TRBJ2-2
cdr3_nt: TGTGCCAGCAGCTTAGGGCAGGGGGCGGGCACCGGGGAGCTGTTTTTT
cdr3_aa: CASSLGQGAGTGELFF

d_call: NA
v_call: TRBV4-3
cdr3_length: 14
clone_size: few
j_call: TRBJ2-7
cdr3_nt: TGCGCCAGCAGCCAAGGTACGGGGATCTACGAGCAGTACTTC
cdr3_aa: CASSQGTGIYEQYF

d_call: TRBD1
v_call: TRBV19
cdr3_length: 16
clone_size: NA
j_call: TRBJ2-1
cdr3_nt: TGTGCCAGTAGTATAGCGACAGGGGGCGTCCACAATGAGCAGTTCTTC
cdr3_aa: CASSIATGGVHNEQFF

d_call: TRBD1
v_call: TRBV18
cdr3_length: 15
clone_size: NA
j_call: TRBJ2-5
cdr3_nt: TGTGCCAGCTCACGGGGGACAGGTCCCCAAGAGACCCAGTACTTC
cdr3_aa: CASSRGTGPQETQYF

d_call: TRBD1
v_call: TRBV18
cdr3_length: 16
clone_size: NA
j_call: TRBJ2-1
cdr3_nt: TGTGCCAGCTCACCATCCGACAGGGCACTCTACAATGAGCAGTTCTTC
cdr3_aa: CASSPSDRALYNEQFF

d_call: NA
v_call: TRBV9
cdr3_length: 16
clone_size: NA
j_call: TRBJ2-1
cdr3_nt: TGTGCCAGCAGCGTAGATTGGGCTAGCTTCTACAATGAGCAGTTCTTC
cdr3_aa: CASSVDWASFYNEQFF

d_call: NA
v_call: TRBV2
cdr3_length: 14
clone_size: once
j_call: TRBJ1-5
cdr3_nt: TGTGCCAGCAATTGGGGAGGTAGCAATCAGCCCCAGCATTTT
cdr3_aa: CASNWGGSNQPQHF

d_call: NA
v_call: TRBV7-9
cdr3_length: 17
clone_size: NA
j_call: TRBJ2-5
cdr3_nt: TGTGCCAGCAGCGCGTACCGGGACACTCGAAACCAAGAGACCCAGTACTTC
cdr3_aa: CASSAYRDTRNQETQYF

d_call: NA
v_call: TRBV6-6
cdr3_length: 16
clone_size: NA
j_call: TRBJ1-2
cdr3_nt: TGTGCCAGCAGTTACTCGATGACAGGACATCTCTATGGCTACACCTTC
cdr3_aa: CASSYSMTGHLYGYTF

d_call: NA
v_call: TRBV7-2
cdr3_length: 13
clone_size: NA
j_call: TRBJ2-1
cdr3_nt: TGTGCCAGCAGCTTCAATCACGGTGTTGAGCAGTTCTTC
cdr3_aa: CASSFNHGVEQFF

d_call: NA
v_call: TRBV28
cdr3_length: 13
clone_size: NA
j_call: TRBJ1-6
cdr3_nt: TGTGCCAGCAGTTCCATGAGGTATTCACCCCTCCACTTT
cdr3_aa: CASSSMRYSPLHF

d_call: NA
v_call: TRBV5-6
cdr3_length: 14
clone_size: NA
j_call: TRBJ2-7
cdr3_nt: TGTGCCAGCACCCCCGGTGTTGGGGCTAGGGAGCAGTACTTC
cdr3_aa: CASTPGVGAREQYF

d_call: TRBD2
v_call: TRBV18
cdr3_length: 16
clone_size: NA
j_call: TRBJ2-5
cdr3_nt: TGTGCCAGCTCATCCTTTCCGGGACTAGCCTCGGAGACCCAGTACTTC
cdr3_aa: CASSSFPGLASETQYF

d_call: NA
v_call: TRBV29-1
cdr3_length: 12
clone_size: once
j_call: TRBJ2-5
cdr3_nt: TGCAGCGTTGGTAAGGGGCTGGAGACCCAGTACTTC
cdr3_aa: CSVGKGLETQYF

d_call: NA
v_call: TRBV18
cdr3_length: 13
clone_size: NA
j_call: TRBJ2-4
cdr3_nt: TGTGCCAGCTCACTTGGGGAGAGGCACATTCAGTACTTC
cdr3_aa: CASSLGERHIQYF

d_call: TRBD1
v_call: TRBV4-2
cdr3_length: 15
clone_size: once
j_call: TRBJ1-5
cdr3_nt: TGTGCCAGCAGCCACCTAGGGACAGGGGACCAGCCCCAGCATTTT
cdr3_aa: CASSHLGTGDQPQHF

d_call: TRBD2
v_call: TRBV9
cdr3_length: 17
clone_size: NA
j_call: TRBJ2-3
cdr3_nt: TGTGCCAGCAGCCCTCGACTAGCGGGGGGGAGCACAGATACGCAGTATTTT
cdr3_aa: CASSPRLAGGSTDTQYF

d_call: NA
v_call: TRBV5-4
cdr3_length: 14
clone_size: NA
j_call: TRBJ2-7
cdr3_nt: TGTGCCAGCAGCTCCACTCGCGGGCAGTACGAGCAGTACTTC
cdr3_aa: CASSSTRGQYEQYF

d_call: TRBD2
v_call: TRBV6-1
cdr3_length: 13
clone_size: once
j_call: TRBJ2-7
cdr3_nt: TGTGCCAGCAGTCAAGCGGGGGGTACGGGGCAGTACTTC
cdr3_aa: CASSQAGGTGQYF

d_call: NA
v_call: TRBV5-4
cdr3_length: 13
clone_size: NA
j_call: TRBJ2-7
cdr3_nt: TGTGCCAGCAGCTTAATAAACACCTACGAGCAGTACTTC
cdr3_aa: CASSLINTYEQYF

d_call: NA
v_call: TRBV7-9
cdr3_length: 12
clone_size: few
j_call: TRBJ2-1
cdr3_nt: TGTGCCAGCAGCACCTGGGACACTGAGCAGTTCTTC
cdr3_aa: CASSTWDTEQFF

d_call: NA
v_call: TRBV11-2
cdr3_length: 15
clone_size: NA
j_call: TRBJ2-2
cdr3_nt: TGTGCCAGCAGCCTGGTACAGGGAGGGACCGGGGAGCTGTTTTTT
cdr3_aa: CASSLVQGGTGELFF

d_call: NA
v_call: TRBV12-5
cdr3_length: 14
clone_size: once
j_call: TRBJ2-2
cdr3_nt: TGTGCTAGTGGTTCCCCAGGGAACACCGGGGAGCTGTTTTTT
cdr3_aa: CASGSPGNTGELFF

d_call: TRBD2
v_call: TRBV7-2
cdr3_length: 18
clone_size: NA
j_call: TRBJ2-7
cdr3_nt: TGTGCCAGCAGGAAGGGGACTAGCGGGGGGTGGATTTCCTACGAGCAGTACTTC
cdr3_aa: CASRKGTSGGWISYEQYF

d_call: NA
v_call: TRBV3-1/TRBV3-2
cdr3_length: 15
clone_size: once
j_call: TRBJ1-5
cdr3_nt: TGTGCCAGCAGCCAAGATGCAGGGGATGGTCAGCCCCAGCATTTT
cdr3_aa: CASSQDAGDGQPQHF

d_call: TRBD1
v_call: TRBV7-2
cdr3_length: 13
clone_size: NA
j_call: TRBJ2-5
cdr3_nt: TGTGCCAGCAGCTTAGGAGGGGGCGAGACCCAGTACTTC
cdr3_aa: CASSLGGGETQYF

d_call: NA
v_call: TRBV28
cdr3_length: 11
clone_size: NA
j_call: TRBJ2-1
cdr3_nt: TGTGCCAGTAACAGGGCCAATGAGCAGTTCTTC
cdr3_aa: CASNRANEQFF

d_call: NA
v_call: TRBV4-3
cdr3_length: 17
clone_size: NA
j_call: TRBJ2-6
cdr3_nt: TGCGCCAGCAGCCAAGATAGGAGAAGCTCTGGGGCCAACGTCCTGACTTTC
cdr3_aa: CASSQDRRSSGANVLTF

d_call: TRBD2
v_call: TRBV7-8
cdr3_length: 15
clone_size: NA
j_call: TRBJ2-5
cdr3_nt: TGTGCCAGCAGCCTAAGCGGGGGGTACCAAGAGACCCAGTACTTC
cdr3_aa: CASSLSGGYQETQYF

d_call: NA
v_call: TRBV15
cdr3_length: 15
clone_size: NA
j_call: TRBJ1-2
cdr3_nt: TGTGCCACCAGCAGAGATCGCGGCAGGGCCTATGGCTACACCTTC
cdr3_aa: CATSRDRGRAYGYTF

d_call: TRBD1
v_call: TRBV4-3
cdr3_length: 16
clone_size: NA
j_call: TRBJ1-4
cdr3_nt: TGCGCCAGCAGCCAAGGGGGGACAGGGATTAATGAAAAACTGTTTTTT
cdr3_aa: CASSQGGTGINEKLFF

d_call: TRBD2
v_call: TRBV24-1
cdr3_length: 16
clone_size: NA
j_call: TRBJ2-1
cdr3_nt: TGTGCCACCAGTCTACCGACCGGGACTAGCATGAATGAGCAGTTCTTC
cdr3_aa: CATSLPTGTSMNEQFF

d_call: TRBD1
v_call: TRBV7-9
cdr3_length: 14
clone_size: NA
j_call: TRBJ1-5
cdr3_nt: TGTGCCAGCAGTCGGACAGGCCCTAATCAGCCCCAGCATTTT
cdr3_aa: CASSRTGPNQPQHF

d_call: TRBD1
v_call: TRBV19
cdr3_length: 15
clone_size: NA
j_call: TRBJ1-1
cdr3_nt: TGTGCCAGTAGTATTGGTGGGACAGGGGGCAGTGAAGCTTTCTTT
cdr3_aa: CASSIGGTGGSEAFF

d_call: NA
v_call: TRBV5-5
cdr3_length: 14
clone_size: once
j_call: TRBJ1-1
cdr3_nt: TGTGCCAGCAGCTTTTACTCGATGAACACTGAAGCTTTCTTT
cdr3_aa: CASSFYSMNTEAFF

d_call: TRBD2
v_call: TRBV30
cdr3_length: 16
clone_size: NA
j_call: TRBJ2-3
cdr3_nt: TGTGCCTGGAGTGGGGGCGAGCGGGGCGGCGCGGATACGCAGTATTTT
cdr3_aa: CAWSGGERGGADTQYF

d_call: TRBD1
v_call: TRBV4-3
cdr3_length: 12
clone_size: NA
j_call: TRBJ1-1
cdr3_nt: TGCGCCAGCAGCCAACGGACAGGCCCAGCTTTCTTT
cdr3_aa: CASSQRTGPAFF

d_call: NA
v_call: TRBV28
cdr3_length: 14
clone_size: NA
j_call: TRBJ1-5
cdr3_nt: TGTGCCAGCAGCCGTATACAGGGTATTCAGCCCCAGCATTTT
cdr3_aa: CASSRIQGIQPQHF

d_call: TRBD2
v_call: TRBV2
cdr3_length: 15
clone_size: NA
j_call: TRBJ2-3
cdr3_nt: TGTGCCAGCAGTGCGACTAGCGGGGCCGCAGATACGCAGTATTTT
cdr3_aa: CASSATSGAADTQYF